This T cell receptor beta chain was profiled in a study of Tregs in tolerant kidney transplant recipients. Study information: Mixed chimerism was transient after nonmyeloablative marrow transplants from related graft donors.

Thawed PBMCs were FACS-sorted into unstimulated CD4+CD25+CD127- regulatory T cells, CD4+CD25- non-regulatory cells, CD4 and CD8 cells. The method was immunoSEQ multiplex PCR; TCRdb's version includes in-frame clones alone and lacks a portion of them. Of 98,000 or so clones in the sample, nearly 90% are singletons; the top ten hold approximately 0.34%. The CDR3 has 20 amino acids. The germline V gene has CDR1 PRHDT and CDR2 FYEKMQ (reference sequence). Losses at the gene ends were 1 base for V and 0 bases for J; bases not matched to a gene: 7. The starting material was CD4+ T cells from blood, obtained before the transplant. The chain couples TRBV13 to TRBJ2-3; 16 bases are a match to TRBD2. The TCR originated in a human donor who received a combined kidney and bone marrow transplant. CDR3 sequence: CASSLVGLAGGPTSTDTQYF. DNA of the CDR3: TGTGCCAGCAGCTTAGTGGGACTAGCGGGGGGGCCGACTAGCACAGATACGCAGTATTTT. Full variable domain (remainder filled in from reference TRBV13 and TRBJ2-3): AAGVIQSPRHLIKEKRETATLKCYPIPRHDTVYWYQQGPGQDPQFLISFYEKMQSDKGSIPDRFSAQQFSDYHSELNMSSLELGDSALYFCASSLVGLAGGPTSTDTQYFGPGTRLTVL.